This TCR beta chain was observed in a study of blood T cell repertoires in COVID-19. At the level of the study: Specimens from acute and convalescent COVID-19 originated in the United States, Italy and Spain.

Per the authors' pipeline: Cell counts per sample came from amplifying reference gene primers. Measured with immunoSEQ multiplex PCR; TCRdb has only the in-frame clones, and not every one. The V and J calls and clone size were taken over from that table, and D and trimming were inferred from the DNA. The sample holds 270,000 or so clones, 70% to 90% seen once. V dropped 4 bases and J dropped 0 bases, with 7 bases sitting between them. Germline V gene sequence: CDR1 MNHEY, CDR2 SMNVEV (reference sequence). This CDR3 is 13 amino acids long. Comments on this clone: Other DNA sequences from this sample encode an identical CDR3 as well.

The chain uses TRBV27 and TRBJ2-7; D possibly corresponds to TRBD2 (5 bases). This TCR came from a woman aged 25 to 39 with acute COVID-19. The sequenced sample was PBMCs or T cells enriched from blood (not recorded which). The CDR3 DNA follows: TGTGCCAGCAGTTACCGGGACTCCTACGAGCAGTACTTC. Translation: CASSYRDSYEQYF.